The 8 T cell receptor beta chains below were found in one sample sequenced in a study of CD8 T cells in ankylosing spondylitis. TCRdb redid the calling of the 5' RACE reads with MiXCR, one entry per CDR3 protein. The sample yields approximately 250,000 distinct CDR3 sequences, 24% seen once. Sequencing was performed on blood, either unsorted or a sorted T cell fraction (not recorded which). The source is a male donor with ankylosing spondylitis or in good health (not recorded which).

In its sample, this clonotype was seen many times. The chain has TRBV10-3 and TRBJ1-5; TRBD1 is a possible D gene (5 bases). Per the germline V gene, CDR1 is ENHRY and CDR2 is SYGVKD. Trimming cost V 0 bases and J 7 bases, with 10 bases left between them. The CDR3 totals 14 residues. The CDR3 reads CAISESGDGQPQHF. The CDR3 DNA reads TGTGCCATCAGTGAGTCAGGGGATGGCCAGCCCCAGCATTTT.

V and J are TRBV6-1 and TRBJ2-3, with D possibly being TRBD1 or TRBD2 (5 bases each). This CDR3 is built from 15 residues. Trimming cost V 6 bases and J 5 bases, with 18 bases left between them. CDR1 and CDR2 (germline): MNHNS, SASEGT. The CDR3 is CASRDQVGERDTQYF. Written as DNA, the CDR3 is TGTGCCAGCAGGGATCAAGTGGGGGAGCGAGATACGCAGTATTTT.

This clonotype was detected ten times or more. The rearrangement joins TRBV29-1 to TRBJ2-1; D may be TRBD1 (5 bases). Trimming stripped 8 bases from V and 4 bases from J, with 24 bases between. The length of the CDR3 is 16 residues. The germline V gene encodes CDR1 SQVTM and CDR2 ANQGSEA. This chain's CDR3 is CSHILGARMSYNEQFF. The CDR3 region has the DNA TGCAGCCACATCCTTGGGGCCAGAATGTCTTACAATGAGCAGTTCTTC.

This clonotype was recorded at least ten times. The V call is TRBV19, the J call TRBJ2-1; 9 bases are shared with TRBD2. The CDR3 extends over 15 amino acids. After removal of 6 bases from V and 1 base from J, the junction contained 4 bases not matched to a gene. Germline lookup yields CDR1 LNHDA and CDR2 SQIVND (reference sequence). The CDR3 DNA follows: TGTGCCAGTAGCCCGACTAGCGGATCCTACAATGAGCAGTTCTTC. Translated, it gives CASSPTSGSYNEQFF.

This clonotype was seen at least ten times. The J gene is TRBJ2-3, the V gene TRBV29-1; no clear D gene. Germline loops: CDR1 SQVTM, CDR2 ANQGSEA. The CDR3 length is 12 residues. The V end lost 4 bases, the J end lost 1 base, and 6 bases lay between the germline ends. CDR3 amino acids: CSVVVGTDTQYF. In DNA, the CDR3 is TGCAGCGTTGTTGTGGGCACAGATACGCAGTATTTT.

The CDR3 protein is CASSYLTPDTQYF. The DNA of the CDR3 is TGTGCCAGCAGTTACCTGACGCCAGATACGCAGTATTTT. The V call is TRBV6-6, the J call TRBJ2-3, with unresolved D. V dropped 2 bases and J dropped 4 bases, with 7 bases sitting between them. Germline CDR1 and CDR2: MNHNY and SVGAGI (reference sequence). CDR3 length: 13 residues.

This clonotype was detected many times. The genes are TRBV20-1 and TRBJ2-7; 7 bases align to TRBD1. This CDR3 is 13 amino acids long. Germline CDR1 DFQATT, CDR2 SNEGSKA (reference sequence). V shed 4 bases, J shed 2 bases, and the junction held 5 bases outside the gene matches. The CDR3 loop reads CSANPGTAYEQYF. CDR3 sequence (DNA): TGCAGTGCTAACCCCGGGACAGCCTACGAGCAGTACTTC.

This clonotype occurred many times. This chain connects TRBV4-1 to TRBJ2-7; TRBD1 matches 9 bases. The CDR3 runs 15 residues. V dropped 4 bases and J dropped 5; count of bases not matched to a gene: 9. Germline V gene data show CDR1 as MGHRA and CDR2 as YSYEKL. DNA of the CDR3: TGCGCCAGCAGCCCAACCGGGACAGGGAAGGACGAGCAGTACTTC. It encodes CASSPTGTGKDEQYF.